Listed below are T cell receptor beta chains from one sample, sequenced in a study of high-grade serous ovarian cancer treatment subgroups. Profiling relied on immunoSEQ multiplex PCR, and the TCRdb table lists in-frame clones only, not all of them. The sample records about 33,000 clones, about four fifths being singletons. The sample consisted of tumor tissue. The receptor set was obtained from a human donor with high-grade serous ovarian cancer. Each CDR3 is given without its conserved first and last residue. Size values are once, few and many counts, or a class for expanded clones, and some rows have none.

j_call: TRBJ1-4
clone_size: .
cdr3_length: 14
v_call: TRBV29-1
cdr3_aa: SVGTGIRATNEKLF

j_call: TRBJ1-1
clone_size: .
cdr3_length: 11
v_call: TRBV27
cdr3_aa: ASSSGADTEAF

j_call: TRBJ1-1
clone_size: .
cdr3_length: 9
v_call: TRBV6-5
cdr3_aa: ASRQNTEAF

j_call: TRBJ1-5
clone_size: .
cdr3_length: 13
v_call: TRBV7-8
cdr3_aa: ASSLIGPLAQPQH

j_call: TRBJ1-2
clone_size: .
cdr3_length: 10
v_call: TRBV14
cdr3_aa: ASSHGLYGYT

j_call: TRBJ2-1
clone_size: .
cdr3_length: 13
v_call: TRBV4-3
cdr3_aa: ASSLTSGRYNEQF

j_call: TRBJ2-1
clone_size: .
cdr3_length: 13
v_call: TRBV27
cdr3_aa: ASSFLREPYNEQF

j_call: TRBJ2-7
clone_size: .
cdr3_length: 12
v_call: TRBV18
cdr3_aa: ASSPPATYYEQY

j_call: TRBJ1-5
clone_size: .
cdr3_length: 12
v_call: TRBV25-1
cdr3_aa: ASSDVQGNQPQH

j_call: TRBJ2-7
clone_size: .
cdr3_length: 14
v_call: TRBV2
cdr3_aa: ASRHPRGAFSYEQY

j_call: TRBJ2-5
clone_size: .
cdr3_length: 14
v_call: TRBV5-4
cdr3_aa: ASSLGRAARQETQY

j_call: TRBJ2-5
clone_size: .
cdr3_length: 13
v_call: TRBV14
cdr3_aa: ASSPRLAGLETQY

j_call: TRBJ1-1
clone_size: few
cdr3_length: 14
v_call: TRBV28
cdr3_aa: ASSYTRDSAHTEAF

j_call: TRBJ1-1
clone_size: few
cdr3_length: 11
v_call: TRBV6-6
cdr3_aa: ASSLQGTTEAF

j_call: TRBJ1-5
clone_size: few
cdr3_length: 11
v_call: TRBV4-3
cdr3_aa: ASSQKLSRAQH

j_call: TRBJ1-1
clone_size: few
cdr3_length: 10
v_call: TRBV6-6
cdr3_aa: ASSQKNTEAF

j_call: TRBJ2-3
clone_size: .
cdr3_length: 13
v_call: TRBV4-3
cdr3_aa: ASSQVRDRTDTQY

j_call: TRBJ1-1
clone_size: .
cdr3_length: 10
v_call: TRBV6-5
cdr3_aa: ASQVGDTEAF

j_call: TRBJ1-3
clone_size: .
cdr3_length: 11
v_call: TRBV6-1
cdr3_aa: ASSEVRGNTIY

j_call: TRBJ2-7
clone_size: .
cdr3_length: 13
v_call: TRBV28
cdr3_aa: ASSPGTSGSHEQY